This T cell receptor beta chain derives from a study of T cell repertoires and Cas9 in healthy adults. Repertoires were generated with immunoSEQ multiplex PCR, while TCRdb's copy carries only in-frame clones and drops some. The sample has some 20,000 clones; about 90% are singletons. The sequencing sample was made of CD4+ effector T cells (CD127+, CD25-, CD137-, CD154-) from PBMCs; culture status not recorded. This sequence originates from a human donor in good health.

The DNA of the CDR3 is TGTGCCAGCGCCCCTAGCGGGGCCGAGCAGTACTTC. Its translation is CASAPSGAEQYF. The chain joins TRBV6-1 to TRBJ2-7, with 9 bases fitting TRBD2. Germline CDR1 MNHNS, CDR2 SASEGT. V lost 8 bases, J lost 6 bases, and 5 bases stayed unmatched. The CDR3 is made up of 12 amino acids.